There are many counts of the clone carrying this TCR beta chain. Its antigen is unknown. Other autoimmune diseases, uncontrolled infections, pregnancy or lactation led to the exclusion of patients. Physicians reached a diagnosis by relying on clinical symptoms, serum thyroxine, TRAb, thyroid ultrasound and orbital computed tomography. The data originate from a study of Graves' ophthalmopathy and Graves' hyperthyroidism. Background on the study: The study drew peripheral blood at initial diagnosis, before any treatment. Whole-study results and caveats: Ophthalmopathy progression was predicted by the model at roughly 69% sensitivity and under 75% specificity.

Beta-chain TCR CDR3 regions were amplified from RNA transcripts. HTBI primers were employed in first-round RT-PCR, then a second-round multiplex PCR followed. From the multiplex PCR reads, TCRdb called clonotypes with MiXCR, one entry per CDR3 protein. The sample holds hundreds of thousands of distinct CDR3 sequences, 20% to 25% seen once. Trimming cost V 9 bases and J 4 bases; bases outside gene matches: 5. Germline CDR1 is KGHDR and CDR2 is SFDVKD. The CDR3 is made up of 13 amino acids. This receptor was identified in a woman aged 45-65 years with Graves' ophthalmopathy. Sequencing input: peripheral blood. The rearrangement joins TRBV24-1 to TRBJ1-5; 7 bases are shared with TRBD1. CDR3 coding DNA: TGTGCCACCTCCGACAGGGCGAATCAGCCCCAGCATTTT. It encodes CATSDRANQPQHF.